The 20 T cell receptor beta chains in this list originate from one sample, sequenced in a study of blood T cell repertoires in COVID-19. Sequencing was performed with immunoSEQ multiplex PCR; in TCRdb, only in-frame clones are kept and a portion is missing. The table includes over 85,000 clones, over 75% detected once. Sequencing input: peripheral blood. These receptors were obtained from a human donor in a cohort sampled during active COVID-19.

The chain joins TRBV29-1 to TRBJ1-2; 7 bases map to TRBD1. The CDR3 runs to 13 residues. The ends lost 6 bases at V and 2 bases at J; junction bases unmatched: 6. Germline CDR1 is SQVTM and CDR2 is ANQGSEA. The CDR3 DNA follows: TGCAGCGTAGGGGGCTTAGTAAACTATGGCTACACCTTC. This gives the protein CSVGGLVNYGYTF.

Here the CDR3 reads CASSRVSDETQYF. Here the CDR3 DNA reads TGTGCCAGTAGTAGGGTTAGCGACGAGACCCAGTACTTC. The J gene is TRBJ2-5, the V gene TRBV19, with D possibly matching TRBD2 (5 bases). This CDR3 spans 13 amino acids. Looked up from germline, CDR1 is LNHDA and CDR2 is SQIVND (reference sequence). Trimming pared 4 bases from V and 5 bases from J, leaving 11 bases between. Full variable domain (rest looked up from reference TRBV19 and TRBJ2-5): DGGITQSPKYLFRKEGQNVTLSCEQNLNHDAMYWYRQDPGQGLRLIYYSQIVNDFQKGDIAEGYSVSREKKESFPLTVTSAQKNPTAFYLCASSRVSDETQYFGPGTRLLVL.

CDR3 in amino acids: CASSETSGSMKTQYF. Written as DNA, the CDR3 is TGTGCCAGCAGCGAGACTAGCGGGAGTATGAAGACCCAGTACTTC. The chain joins TRBV9 to TRBJ2-5; TRBD2 matches at 12 bases. V trimming: 3 bases; J trimming: 6 bases; junction bases outside the gene matches: 6. Germline V CDR1 and CDR2: SGDLS, YYNGEE. The CDR3 loop spans 15 amino acids.

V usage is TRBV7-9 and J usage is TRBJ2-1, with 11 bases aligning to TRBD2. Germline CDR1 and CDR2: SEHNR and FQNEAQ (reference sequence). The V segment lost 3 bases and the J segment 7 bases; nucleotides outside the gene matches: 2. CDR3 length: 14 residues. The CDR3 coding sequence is TGTGCCAGCAGCTTGCTAGCGGGAGGAAATGAGCAGTTCTTC. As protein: CASSLLAGGNEQFF.

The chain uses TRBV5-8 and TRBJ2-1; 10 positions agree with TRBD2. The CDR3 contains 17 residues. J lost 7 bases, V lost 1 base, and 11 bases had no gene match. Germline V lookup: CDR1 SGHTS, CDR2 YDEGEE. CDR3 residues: CASSLSGGAAKRNEQFF. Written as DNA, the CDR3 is TGTGCCAGCAGCTTGAGCGGGGGGGCGGCGAAGAGAAATGAGCAGTTCTTC.

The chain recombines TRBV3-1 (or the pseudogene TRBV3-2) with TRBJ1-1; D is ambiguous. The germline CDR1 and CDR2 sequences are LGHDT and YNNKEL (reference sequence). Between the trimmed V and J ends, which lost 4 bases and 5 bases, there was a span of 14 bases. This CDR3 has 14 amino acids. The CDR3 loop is CASSPLHGETEAFF. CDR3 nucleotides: TGTGCCAGCAGCCCATTACACGGGGAAACTGAAGCTTTCTTT.

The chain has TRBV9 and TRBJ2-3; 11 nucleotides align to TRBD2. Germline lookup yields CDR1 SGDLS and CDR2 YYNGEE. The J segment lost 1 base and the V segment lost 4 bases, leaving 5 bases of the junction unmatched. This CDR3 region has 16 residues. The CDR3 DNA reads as TGTGCCAGCAGCCCTAGCGGGGGGCGCGGCACAGATACGCAGTATTTT. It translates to CASSPSGGRGTDTQYF.

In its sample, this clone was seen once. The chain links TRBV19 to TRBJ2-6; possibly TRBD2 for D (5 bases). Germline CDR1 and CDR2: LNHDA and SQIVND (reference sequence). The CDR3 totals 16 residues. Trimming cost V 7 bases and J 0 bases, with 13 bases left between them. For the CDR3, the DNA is TGTGCCAGTACTCCGGGAATAACCTCTGGGGCCAACGTCCTGACTTTC. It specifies CASTPGITSGANVLTF.

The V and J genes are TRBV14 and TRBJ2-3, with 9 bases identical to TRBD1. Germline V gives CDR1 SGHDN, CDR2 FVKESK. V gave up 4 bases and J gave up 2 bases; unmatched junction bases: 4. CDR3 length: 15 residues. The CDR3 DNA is TGTGCCAGCAGCCCCCGGGACAGGGCCACAGATACGCAGTATTTT. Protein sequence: CASSPRDRATDTQYF.

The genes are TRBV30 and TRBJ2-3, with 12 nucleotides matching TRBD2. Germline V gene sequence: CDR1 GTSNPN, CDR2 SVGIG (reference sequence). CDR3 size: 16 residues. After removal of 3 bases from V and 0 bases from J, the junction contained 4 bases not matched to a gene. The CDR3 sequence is CAWRGGTSGSTDTQYF. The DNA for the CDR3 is TGTGCCTGGAGGGGCGGGACTAGCGGGAGCACAGATACGCAGTATTTT.

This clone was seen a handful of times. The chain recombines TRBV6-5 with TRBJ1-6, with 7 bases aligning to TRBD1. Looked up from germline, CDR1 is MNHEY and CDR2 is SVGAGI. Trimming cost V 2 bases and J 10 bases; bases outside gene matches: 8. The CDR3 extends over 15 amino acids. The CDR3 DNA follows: TGTGCCAGCAGTTACGGACAGGACGGTCCGTCACCCCTCCACTTT. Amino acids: CASSYGQDGPSPLHF.

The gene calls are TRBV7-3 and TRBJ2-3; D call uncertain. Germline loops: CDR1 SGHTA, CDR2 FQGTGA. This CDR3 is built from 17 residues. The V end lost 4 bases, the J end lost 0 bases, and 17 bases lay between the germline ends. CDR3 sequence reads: CASSCRAETWSTDTQYF. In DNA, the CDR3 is TGTGCCAGCAGCTGTAGAGCCGAAACTTGGAGCACAGATACGCAGTATTTT.

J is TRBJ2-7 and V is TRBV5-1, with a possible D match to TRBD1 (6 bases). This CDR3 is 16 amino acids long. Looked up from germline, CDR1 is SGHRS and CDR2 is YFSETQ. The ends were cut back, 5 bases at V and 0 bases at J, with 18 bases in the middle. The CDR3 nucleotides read TGCGCCAGCAGGTCCCAAGGGGGTGGGGTCTCCTACGAGCAGTACTTC. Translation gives CASRSQGGGVSYEQYF.

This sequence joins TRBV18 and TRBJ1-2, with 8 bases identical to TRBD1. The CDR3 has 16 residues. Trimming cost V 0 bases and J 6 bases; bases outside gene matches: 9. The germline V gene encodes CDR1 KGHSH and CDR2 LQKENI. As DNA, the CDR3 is TGTGCCAGCTCACCACCGGGTGGGCAGGGGGCGCATGGCTACACCTTC. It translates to CASSPPGGQGAHGYTF. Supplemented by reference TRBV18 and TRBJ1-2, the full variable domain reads NAGVMQNPRHLVRRRGQEARLRCSPMKGHSHVYWYRQLPEEGLKFMVYLQKENIIDESGMPKERFSAEFPKEGPSILRIQQVVRGDSAAYFCASSPPGGQGAHGYTFGSGTRLTVV.

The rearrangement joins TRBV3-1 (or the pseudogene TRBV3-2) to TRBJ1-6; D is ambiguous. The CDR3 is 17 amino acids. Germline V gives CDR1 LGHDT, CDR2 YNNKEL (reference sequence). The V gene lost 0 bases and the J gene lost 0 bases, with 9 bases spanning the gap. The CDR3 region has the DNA TGTGCCAGCAGCCAAGATAGAGCGAGCTCCTATAATTCACCCCTCCACTTT. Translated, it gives CASSQDRASSYNSPLHF.

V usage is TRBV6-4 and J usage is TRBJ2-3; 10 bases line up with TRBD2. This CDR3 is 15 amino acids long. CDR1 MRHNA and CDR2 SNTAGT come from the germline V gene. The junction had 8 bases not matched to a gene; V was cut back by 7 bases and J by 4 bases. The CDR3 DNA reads TGTGCCAGCAAGCAAGCGGGAGGGAGGGCAGATACGCAGTATTTT. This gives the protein CASKQAGGRADTQYF.

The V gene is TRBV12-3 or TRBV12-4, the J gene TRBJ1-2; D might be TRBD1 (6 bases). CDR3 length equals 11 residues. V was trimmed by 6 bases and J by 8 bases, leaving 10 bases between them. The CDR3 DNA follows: TGTGCCAGCAGCCCGGGGGGCGGCTACACCTTC. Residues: CASSPGGGYTF.

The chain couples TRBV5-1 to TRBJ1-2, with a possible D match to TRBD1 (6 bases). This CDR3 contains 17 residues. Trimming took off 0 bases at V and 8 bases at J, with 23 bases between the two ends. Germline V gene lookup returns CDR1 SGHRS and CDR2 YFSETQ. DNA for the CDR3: TGCGCCAGCAGCTTGGAAGGCCATGGGGTGGGGGCTGGAGGCTACACCTTC. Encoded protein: CASSLEGHGVGAGGYTF.

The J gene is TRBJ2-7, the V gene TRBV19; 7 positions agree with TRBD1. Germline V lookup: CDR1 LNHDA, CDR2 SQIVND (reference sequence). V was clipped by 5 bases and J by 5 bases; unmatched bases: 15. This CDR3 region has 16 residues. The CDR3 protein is CASSQNENRGVDEQYF. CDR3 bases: TGTGCCAGTAGTCAAAATGAAAACAGGGGAGTGGACGAGCAGTACTTC.

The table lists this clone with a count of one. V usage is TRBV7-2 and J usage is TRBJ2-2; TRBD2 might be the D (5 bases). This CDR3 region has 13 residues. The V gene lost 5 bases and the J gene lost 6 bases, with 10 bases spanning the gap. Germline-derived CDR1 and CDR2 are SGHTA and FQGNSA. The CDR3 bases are TGTGCCAGCAGCCCTCTGCGGGCCGGGGAGCTGTTTTTT. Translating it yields CASSPLRAGELFF.